A selection of T cell receptor beta chains follows, all from one sample in a study of PD-L1 blockade in urothelial cancer. Method: immunoSEQ multiplex PCR; TCRdb's copy keeps in-frame clones and lacks some. The profile shows under 55,000 clones, about 81% of them singletons. Sequenced material: PBMCs, taken around atezolizumab (anti-PD-L1) treatment. Receptor source: a man in his 70s with urothelial cancer. The CDR3 runs from the conserved cysteine through the conserved F or W. The D gene is left open where the match is weak. Only part of the rows carry a size: once, few, many, or a class if the clone is expanded.

D gene: .; CDR3 length: 11; J gene: TRBJ2-1; clone size: .; V gene: TRBV7-9; CDR3 protein: CASTGYNEQFF; CDR3 DNA: TGTGCCAGCACGGGCTACAATGAGCAGTTCTTC
D gene: .; CDR3 length: 15; J gene: TRBJ1-5; clone size: once; V gene: TRBV6-1; CDR3 protein: CASSDGVNSNQPQHF; CDR3 DNA: TGTGCCAGCAGTGATGGAGTTAATAGCAATCAGCCCCAGCATTTT
D gene: .; CDR3 length: 13; J gene: TRBJ1-2; clone size: .; V gene: TRBV6-5; CDR3 protein: CASRSSETGGYTF; CDR3 DNA: TGTGCCAGCAGGAGCAGTGAAACGGGGGGCTACACCTTC
D gene: TRBD2; CDR3 length: 19; J gene: TRBJ2-7; clone size: once; V gene: TRBV19; CDR3 protein: CASSIAPGTSGIIPYEQYF; CDR3 DNA: TGTGCCAGTAGTATAGCTCCCGGGACTAGCGGGATAATCCCCTACGAGCAGTACTTC
D gene: TRBD2; CDR3 length: 14; J gene: TRBJ2-7; clone size: .; V gene: TRBV11-3; CDR3 protein: CASSPGGARGEQYF; CDR3 DNA: TGTGCCAGCAGCCCGGGGGGGGCCCGGGGAGAGCAGTACTTC
D gene: .; CDR3 length: 14; J gene: TRBJ1-2; clone size: .; V gene: TRBV5-8; CDR3 protein: CASSSWDNEGGYTF; CDR3 DNA: TGTGCCAGCAGCTCGTGGGACAACGAGGGAGGCTACACCTTC
D gene: TRBD1; CDR3 length: 14; J gene: TRBJ1-3; clone size: .; V gene: TRBV6-1; CDR3 protein: CASSGTVSGNTIYF; CDR3 DNA: TGTGCCAGCAGCGGGACAGTCTCTGGAAACACCATATATTTT
D gene: .; CDR3 length: 16; J gene: TRBJ1-4; clone size: .; V gene: TRBV10-1; CDR3 protein: CASRRRRGGTNEKLFF; CDR3 DNA: TGCGCCAGCAGAAGGAGGAGGGGGGGAACTAATGAAAAACTGTTTTTT
D gene: TRBD2; CDR3 length: 15; J gene: TRBJ2-1; clone size: .; V gene: TRBV9; CDR3 protein: CASSVEGLVYNEQFF; CDR3 DNA: TGTGCCAGCAGCGTAGAGGGACTAGTGTATAATGAGCAGTTCTTC
D gene: TRBD1; CDR3 length: 14; J gene: TRBJ1-1; clone size: .; V gene: TRBV10-3; CDR3 protein: CAIRRTGSDTEAFF; CDR3 DNA: TGTGCCATCAGGAGGACAGGGAGTGACACTGAAGCTTTCTTT
D gene: .; CDR3 length: 12; J gene: TRBJ1-2; clone size: .; V gene: TRBV28; CDR3 protein: CASTRATAGYTF; CDR3 DNA: TGTGCCAGCACCCGAGCGACGGCCGGCTACACCTTC
D gene: TRBD1; CDR3 length: 13; J gene: TRBJ1-5; clone size: .; V gene: TRBV19; CDR3 protein: CATMDRANQPQHF; CDR3 DNA: TGTGCCACCATGGACAGGGCAAATCAGCCCCAGCATTTT
D gene: .; CDR3 length: 13; J gene: TRBJ1-2; clone size: .; V gene: TRBV7-2; CDR3 protein: CASSLGRANGYTF; CDR3 DNA: TGTGCCAGCAGCTTAGGCAGGGCGAATGGCTACACCTTC
D gene: TRBD2; CDR3 length: 15; J gene: TRBJ2-1; clone size: .; V gene: TRBV5-1; CDR3 protein: CASSRTSGIRYEQFF; CDR3 DNA: TGCGCCAGCAGCCGTACTAGCGGGATAAGGTATGAGCAGTTCTTC
D gene: TRBD1; CDR3 length: 12; J gene: TRBJ2-7; clone size: .; V gene: TRBV7-2; CDR3 protein: CASSSDRGEQYF; CDR3 DNA: TGTGCCAGCAGCTCTGACAGGGGGGAGCAGTACTTC
D gene: TRBD2; CDR3 length: 15; J gene: TRBJ2-3; clone size: .; V gene: TRBV11-3; CDR3 protein: CASSAGGTTTDTQYF; CDR3 DNA: TGTGCCAGCAGCGCCGGGGGGACGACCACAGATACGCAGTATTTT
D gene: TRBD1; CDR3 length: 15; J gene: TRBJ1-5; clone size: .; V gene: TRBV28; CDR3 protein: CASSFSQGVGQPQHF; CDR3 DNA: TGTGCCAGCAGTTTTAGTCAGGGGGTCGGTCAGCCCCAGCATTTT
D gene: .; CDR3 length: 15; J gene: TRBJ1-1; clone size: .; V gene: TRBV25-1; CDR3 protein: CASRESMTAGTEAFF; CDR3 DNA: TGTGCCAGCAGGGAATCTATGACGGCGGGTACTGAAGCTTTCTTT
D gene: .; CDR3 length: 16; J gene: TRBJ2-2; clone size: .; V gene: TRBV19; CDR3 protein: CASSIMRTGDTGGLFF; CDR3 DNA: TGTGCCAGTAGTATAATGCGGACGGGCGACACCGGGGGGCTGTTTTTT
D gene: TRBD1; CDR3 length: 13; J gene: TRBJ1-2; clone size: .; V gene: TRBV2; CDR3 protein: CASSGTGGYGYTF; CDR3 DNA: TGTGCCAGCAGTGGGACAGGGGGGTACGGCTACACCTTC
D gene: TRBD2; CDR3 length: 17; J gene: TRBJ2-1; clone size: once; V gene: TRBV11-3; CDR3 protein: CASSPDASGEGYNEQFF; CDR3 DNA: TGTGCCAGCAGCCCCGACGCTAGCGGGGAGGGCTACAATGAGCAGTTCTTC
D gene: TRBD2; CDR3 length: 15; J gene: TRBJ2-5; clone size: .; V gene: TRBV14; CDR3 protein: CASSHEREWGETQYF; CDR3 DNA: TGTGCCAGCAGCCACGAGCGGGAGTGGGGAGAGACCCAGTACTTC
D gene: TRBD1; CDR3 length: 16; J gene: TRBJ1-5; clone size: .; V gene: TRBV10-3; CDR3 protein: CAISEPGQGRNQPQHF; CDR3 DNA: TGTGCCATCAGTGAGCCGGGACAGGGGAGGAATCAGCCCCAGCATTTT
D gene: .; CDR3 length: 14; J gene: TRBJ1-2; clone size: .; V gene: TRBV28; CDR3 protein: CASKSQDTAYGYTF; CDR3 DNA: TGTGCCAGCAAAAGTCAGGACACGGCTTATGGCTACACCTTC
D gene: TRBD2; CDR3 length: 16; J gene: TRBJ2-1; clone size: .; V gene: TRBV6-4; CDR3 protein: CASSPQGLAGGNEQFF; CDR3 DNA: TGTGCCAGCAGCCCGCAAGGACTAGCGGGAGGCAATGAGCAGTTCTTC
D gene: TRBD1; CDR3 length: 11; J gene: TRBJ1-1; clone size: .; V gene: TRBV30; CDR3 protein: CAWQTGAEAFF; CDR3 DNA: TGTGCCTGGCAAACAGGGGCCGAAGCTTTCTTT
D gene: TRBD1; CDR3 length: 15; J gene: TRBJ2-7; clone size: .; V gene: TRBV7-6; CDR3 protein: CASSPLGTGEGEQYF; CDR3 DNA: TGTGCCAGCAGCCCCCTAGGGACAGGCGAGGGGGAGCAGTACTTC
D gene: TRBD1; CDR3 length: 15; J gene: TRBJ1-4; clone size: .; V gene: TRBV5-1; CDR3 protein: CASSLGTGLNEKLFF; CDR3 DNA: TGCGCCAGCAGCTTGGGGACAGGGCTTAATGAAAAACTGTTTTTT
D gene: .; CDR3 length: 14; J gene: TRBJ2-1; clone size: .; V gene: TRBV19; CDR3 protein: CASSIQVADNEQFF; CDR3 DNA: TGTGCCAGTAGTATACAGGTAGCGGACAATGAGCAGTTCTTC
D gene: TRBD1; CDR3 length: 14; J gene: TRBJ1-1; clone size: few; V gene: TRBV7-6; CDR3 protein: CASSPTGVPTEAFF; CDR3 DNA: TGTGCCAGCAGCCCAACAGGGGTGCCGACTGAAGCTTTCTTT
D gene: .; CDR3 length: 18; J gene: TRBJ1-3; clone size: .; V gene: TRBV5-6; CDR3 protein: CASSFSQGPFISGNTIYF; CDR3 DNA: TGTGCCAGCAGCTTCAGCCAGGGCCCATTCATCTCTGGAAACACCATATATTTT
D gene: .; CDR3 length: 13; J gene: TRBJ1-2; clone size: once; V gene: TRBV2; CDR3 protein: CASRGEGRYGYTF; CDR3 DNA: TGTGCCAGCAGGGGGGAGGGCCGCTATGGCTACACCTTC
D gene: TRBD2; CDR3 length: 15; J gene: TRBJ2-1; clone size: once; V gene: TRBV14; CDR3 protein: CASSQVGRAIDEQFF; CDR3 DNA: TGTGCCAGCAGCCAAGTTGGGAGGGCTATCGATGAGCAGTTCTTC
D gene: .; CDR3 length: 16; J gene: TRBJ2-3; clone size: .; V gene: TRBV4-1; CDR3 protein: CASSQVAMTSTDTQYF; CDR3 DNA: TGCGCCAGCAGCCAAGTAGCAATGACTAGCACAGATACGCAGTATTTT
D gene: .; CDR3 length: 11; J gene: TRBJ2-7; clone size: few; V gene: TRBV2; CDR3 protein: CASSDYNEQYF; CDR3 DNA: TGTGCCAGCAGTGATTATAACGAGCAGTACTTC
D gene: TRBD1; CDR3 length: 12; J gene: TRBJ1-1; clone size: .; V gene: TRBV6-5; CDR3 protein: CASSRQGSEAFF; CDR3 DNA: TGTGCCAGCAGTCGACAGGGCTCTGAAGCTTTCTTT
D gene: TRBD1; CDR3 length: 14; J gene: TRBJ2-1; clone size: few; V gene: TRBV11-2; CDR3 protein: CASTGTAGYNEQFF; CDR3 DNA: TGTGCCAGCACCGGGACAGCCGGATACAATGAGCAGTTCTTC
D gene: .; CDR3 length: 14; J gene: TRBJ1-6; clone size: few; V gene: TRBV5-1; CDR3 protein: CASSLARGESPLHF; CDR3 DNA: TGCGCCAGCAGCTTGGCCCGGGGGGAATCACCCCTCCACTTT
D gene: .; CDR3 length: 13; J gene: TRBJ2-2; clone size: .; V gene: TRBV11-3; CDR3 protein: CASSQSRAGELFF; CDR3 DNA: TGTGCCAGCAGCCAAAGCAGGGCCGGGGAGCTGTTTTTT
D gene: .; CDR3 length: 15; J gene: TRBJ2-7; clone size: .; V gene: TRBV7-2; CDR3 protein: CASSLPPLTTYEQYF; CDR3 DNA: TGTGCCAGCAGCTTGCCTCCTTTAACTACCTACGAGCAGTACTTC
D gene: .; CDR3 length: 15; J gene: TRBJ2-5; clone size: .; V gene: TRBV28; CDR3 protein: CASSPAGGRRETQYF; CDR3 DNA: TGTGCCAGCAGCCCGGCTGGGGGCAGGAGAGAGACCCAGTACTTC
D gene: TRBD1; CDR3 length: 14; J gene: TRBJ2-3; clone size: few; V gene: TRBV2; CDR3 protein: CASSDRDRRQPQYF; CDR3 DNA: TGTGCCAGCAGTGACCGGGACAGACGACAGCCGCAGTATTTT
D gene: .; CDR3 length: 14; J gene: TRBJ1-1; clone size: once; V gene: TRBV4-1; CDR3 protein: CASSQALDRIRAFF; CDR3 DNA: TGCGCCAGCAGCCAGGCCTTAGACAGGATTAGAGCTTTCTTT
D gene: TRBD2; CDR3 length: 17; J gene: TRBJ2-7; clone size: .; V gene: TRBV4-2; CDR3 protein: CASSQATIAGGIYEQYF; CDR3 DNA: TGTGCCAGCAGCCAAGCCACCATAGCGGGAGGAATCTACGAGCAGTACTTC
D gene: .; CDR3 length: 14; J gene: TRBJ1-4; clone size: few; V gene: TRBV2; CDR3 protein: CASSSTATNEKLFF; CDR3 DNA: TGTGCCAGCAGCTCGACAGCAACTAATGAAAAACTGTTTTTT
D gene: .; CDR3 length: 16; J gene: TRBJ2-3; clone size: medium-sized; V gene: TRBV4-3; CDR3 protein: CASSPEGAGGADTQYF; CDR3 DNA: TGCGCCAGCAGCCCAGAGGGGGCGGGGGGCGCAGATACGCAGTATTTT
D gene: .; CDR3 length: 13; J gene: TRBJ2-5; clone size: few; V gene: TRBV6-1; CDR3 protein: CASSEVYGETQYF; CDR3 DNA: TGTGCCAGCAGTGAAGTGTACGGAGAGACCCAGTACTTC
D gene: TRBD2; CDR3 length: 14; J gene: TRBJ2-7; clone size: .; V gene: TRBV19; CDR3 protein: CASRPGLAMGEQYF; CDR3 DNA: TGTGCCAGTAGGCCGGGACTAGCGATGGGCGAGCAGTACTTC
D gene: .; CDR3 length: 13; J gene: TRBJ1-1; clone size: once; V gene: TRBV14; CDR3 protein: CASNLKGGTEAFF; CDR3 DNA: TGTGCCAGCAATTTGAAGGGGGGGACTGAAGCTTTCTTT
D gene: TRBD2; CDR3 length: 15; J gene: TRBJ2-3; clone size: .; V gene: TRBV5-1; CDR3 protein: CASSLVLAGIDTQYF; CDR3 DNA: TGCGCCAGCAGCTTGGTACTAGCGGGAATAGATACGCAGTATTTT
D gene: .; CDR3 length: 10; J gene: TRBJ2-7; clone size: once; V gene: TRBV9; CDR3 protein: CAGWGDEQYF; CDR3 DNA: TGTGCCGGTTGGGGGGACGAGCAGTACTTC
D gene: TRBD2; CDR3 length: 16; J gene: TRBJ2-1; clone size: .; V gene: TRBV7-6; CDR3 protein: CASSQDLAGAYNEQFF; CDR3 DNA: TGTGCCAGCAGCCAAGATCTAGCGGGCGCCTACAATGAGCAGTTCTTC